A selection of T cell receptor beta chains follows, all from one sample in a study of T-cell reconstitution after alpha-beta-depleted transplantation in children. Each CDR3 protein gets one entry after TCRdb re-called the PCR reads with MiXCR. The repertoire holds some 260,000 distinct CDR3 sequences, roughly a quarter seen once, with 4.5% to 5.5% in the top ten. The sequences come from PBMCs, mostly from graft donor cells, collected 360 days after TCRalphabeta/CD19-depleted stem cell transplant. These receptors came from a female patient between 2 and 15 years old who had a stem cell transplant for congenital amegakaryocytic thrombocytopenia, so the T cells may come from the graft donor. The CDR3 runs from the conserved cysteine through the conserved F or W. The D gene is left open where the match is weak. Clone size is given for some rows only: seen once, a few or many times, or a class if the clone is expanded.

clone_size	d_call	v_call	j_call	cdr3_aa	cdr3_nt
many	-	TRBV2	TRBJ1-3	CASTLSPGGRNTIYF	TGTGCCAGCACCTTAAGCCCGGGAGGGAGAAACACCATATATTTT
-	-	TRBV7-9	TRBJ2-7	CASSLDDSYEQYF	TGTGCCAGCAGCTTAGATGACAGCTACGAGCAGTACTTC
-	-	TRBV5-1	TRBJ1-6	CASSFDGTNSPLHF	TGCGCCAGCAGCTTTGACGGGACTAATTCACCCCTCCACTTT
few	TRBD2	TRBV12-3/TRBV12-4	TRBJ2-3	CASSPEAGVTDTQYF	TGTGCCAGCAGTCCCGAAGCGGGAGTCACAGATACGCAGTATTTT
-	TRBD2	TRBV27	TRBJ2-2	CASSLTSGTGELFF	TGTGCCAGCAGTCTGACTAGCGGAACCGGGGAGCTGTTTTTT
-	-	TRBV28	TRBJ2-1	CASSSVHDSSSYNEQFF	TGTGCCAGCAGTTCGGTACATGACTCTAGCTCCTACAATGAGCAGTTCTTC
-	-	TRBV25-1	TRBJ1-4	CASSETGSGEKLFF	TGTGCCAGCAGTGAGACAGGTTCGGGTGAAAAACTGTTTTTT
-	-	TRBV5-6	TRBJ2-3	CASSPDVGTDTQYF	TGTGCCAGCAGCCCAGATGTGGGGACAGATACGCAGTATTTT
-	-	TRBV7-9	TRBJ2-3	CASSQGKTDTQYF	TGTGCCAGCAGCCAAGGGAAAACAGATACGCAGTATTTT
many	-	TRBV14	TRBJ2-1	CASSQELGDEQFF	TGTGCCAGCAGCCAAGAATTGGGGGACGAGCAGTTCTTC
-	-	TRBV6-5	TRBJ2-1	CASSYSPGKNEQFF	TGTGCCAGCAGTTACTCGCCAGGGAAGAATGAGCAGTTCTTC
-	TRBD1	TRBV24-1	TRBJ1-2	CATSDSVTGGFYGYTF	TGTGCCACCAGTGACTCCGTTACAGGGGGCTTCTATGGCTACACCTTC
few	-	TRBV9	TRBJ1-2	CASSPHGSRGNYGYTF	TGTGCCAGCAGCCCTCACGGGTCCCGAGGAAACTATGGCTACACCTTC
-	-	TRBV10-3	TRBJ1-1	CAISEPPADTEAFF	TGTGCCATCAGTGAGCCCCCGGCGGACACTGAAGCTTTCTTT
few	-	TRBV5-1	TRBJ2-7	CASSLEAGGFYEQYF	TGCGCCAGCAGCTTGGAGGCAGGGGGGTTCTACGAGCAGTACTTC
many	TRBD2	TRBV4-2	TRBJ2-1	CASSQVGTGGQFF	TGTGCCAGCAGCCAAGTAGGAACGGGGGGGCAGTTCTTC
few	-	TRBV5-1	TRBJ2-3	CASSYIFGDRPSTDTQYF	TGCGCCAGCAGCTACATTTTCGGAGACAGGCCTAGCACAGATACGCAGTATTTT
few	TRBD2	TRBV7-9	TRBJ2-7	CASSLAGTKVSEQYF	TGTGCCAGCAGCTTAGCCGGGACTAAGGTGTCCGAGCAGTACTTC
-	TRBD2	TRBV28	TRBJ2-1	CASIEYGGSGPVEQFF	TGTGCCAGCATAGAGTACGGCGGGAGCGGGCCGGTTGAGCAGTTCTTC
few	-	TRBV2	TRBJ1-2	CASRNVGGYTF	TGTGCCAGCAGAAACGTCGGCGGCTACACCTTC
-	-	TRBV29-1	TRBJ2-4	CSVARGAKNIQYF	TGCAGCGTCGCCCGGGGTGCCAAAAACATTCAGTACTTC
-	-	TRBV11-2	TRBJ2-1	CASSLSVPDNEQFF	TGTGCCAGCAGCTTATCCGTTCCGGACAATGAGCAGTTCTTC
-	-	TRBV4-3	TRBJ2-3	CASSQDRTGVSTQYF	TGCGCCAGCAGCCAAGATCGGACGGGAGTGAGTACGCAGTATTTT
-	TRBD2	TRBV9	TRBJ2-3	CASSSRTSFGTDTQYF	TGTGCCAGCAGCTCGAGGACTAGCTTCGGCACAGATACGCAGTATTTT
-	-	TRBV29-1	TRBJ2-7	CSVRKGDPYEQYF	TGCAGCGTGCGCAAGGGGGACCCCTACGAGCAGTACTTC
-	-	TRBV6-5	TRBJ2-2	CASSSRVNTGELFF	TGTGCCAGCAGTTCGCGAGTCAACACCGGGGAGCTGTTTTTT
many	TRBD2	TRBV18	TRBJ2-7	CASSPGGRTTYEQYF	TGTGCCAGCTCACCGGGCGGGAGAACTACCTACGAGCAGTACTTC
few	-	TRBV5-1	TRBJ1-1	CASSLDRGTAPEAFF	TGCGCCAGCAGCTTGGACCGGGGAACGGCCCCTGAAGCTTTCTTT
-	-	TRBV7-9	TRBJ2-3	CASSLGRVGSTDTQYF	TGTGCCAGCAGCTTGGGCAGGGTCGGGAGCACAGATACGCAGTATTTT
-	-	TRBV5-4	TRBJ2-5	CASSLGRLGGQETQYF	TGTGCCAGCAGCTTGGGTCGTCTTGGAGGACAAGAGACCCAGTACTTC
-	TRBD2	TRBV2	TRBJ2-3	CVSSDWTSGPTDTQYF	TGTGTCAGCAGTGATTGGACTAGCGGTCCTACAGATACGCAGTATTTT
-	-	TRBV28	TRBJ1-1	CASSLGLGIYTEAFF	TGTGCCAGCAGTTTAGGGCTGGGTATCTACACTGAAGCTTTCTTT
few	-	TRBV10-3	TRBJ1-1	CAITRGTEAFF	TGTGCCATCACCCGGGGGACTGAAGCTTTCTTT
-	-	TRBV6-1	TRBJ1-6	CASSPKGQSSYNSPLHF	TGTGCCAGCAGTCCCAAAGGACAGAGCTCCTATAATTCACCCCTCCACTTT
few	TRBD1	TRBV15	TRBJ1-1	CATSRLTGDAEAFF	TGTGCCACCAGCAGACTAACAGGGGACGCTGAAGCTTTCTTT
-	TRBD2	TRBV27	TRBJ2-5	CASSFLAGVTQYF	TGTGCCAGCAGTTTCCTAGCGGGGGTGACCCAGTACTTC
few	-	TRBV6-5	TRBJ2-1	CASSYGWNEQFF	TGTGCCAGCAGTTACGGTTGGAATGAGCAGTTCTTC
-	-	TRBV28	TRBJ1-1	CASSTKAFF	TGTGCCAGCTCTACAAAAGCTTTCTTT
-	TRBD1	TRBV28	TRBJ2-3	CASSLRDSPTDTQYF	TGTGCCAGCAGTTTACGGGACAGTCCCACAGATACGCAGTATTTT
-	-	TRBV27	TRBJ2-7	CASSFGQGNDQYF	TGTGCCAGCAGTTTTGGGCAGGGAAACGATCAGTACTTC
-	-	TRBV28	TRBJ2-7	CASSLYRDEQYF	TGTGCCAGCAGTTTATACCGCGACGAGCAGTACTTC
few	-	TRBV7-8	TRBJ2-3	CASSFVRGPDTQYF	TGTGCCAGCAGCTTCGTCAGAGGCCCAGATACGCAGTATTTT